Listed here are 22 T cell receptor beta chains from one sample, sequenced in a study of cytomegalovirus exposure and HLA in healthy donors. PCR was performed using 60 Vbeta and 13 Jbeta primers. Profiling relied on immunoSEQ multiplex PCR, and the TCRdb table lists in-frame clones only, not all of them. The repertoire holds around 92,000 clones, with over 75% as singletons. Sequences were obtained from PBMCs. The receptors come from a girl aged 2-10 years in good health and CMV-seropositive.

This chain uses TRBV18 with TRBJ1-5, with D possibly matching TRBD1 (5 bases). The CDR3 covers 16 residues. Trimming removed 3 bases at V and 4 bases at J, with 16 bases between. Germline CDR1 KGHSH, CDR2 LQKENI. The CDR3 bases are TGTGCCAGCTCACCCTCCGTCGGGGGATGGAATCAGCCCCAGCATTTT. It specifies CASSPSVGGWNQPQHF.

This chain links TRBV28 with TRBJ2-2, with 7 bases fitting TRBD1. The CDR3 runs to 17 residues. Germline V lookup: CDR1 MDHEN, CDR2 SYDVKM. The V segment lost 5 bases and the J segment 6 bases; nucleotides outside the gene matches: 15. The CDR3 is CASSRGSDRVGAGELFF. The CDR3 DNA reads as TGTGCCAGCAGTAGGGGATCCGACAGGGTTGGAGCCGGGGAGCTGTTTTTT.

The J gene is TRBJ1-4, the V gene TRBV19; no reliable D call. Per germline, CDR1 LNHDA and CDR2 SQIVND (reference sequence). This CDR3 spans 12 amino acids. Trimming took 8 bases from V and 5 from J, leaving 9 bases between them. CDR3 sequence (DNA): TGTGCCAGTTCTGGAGCCAATGAAAAACTGTTTTTT. Translating it yields CASSGANEKLFF.

This chain joins TRBV30 and TRBJ1-5; D is undetermined. This CDR3 has 14 residues. Germline assignment: CDR1 GTSNPN and CDR2 SVGIG (reference sequence). Trimming took off 1 base at V and 3 bases at J, with 10 bases between the two ends. Here the CDR3 DNA reads TGTGCCTGGAGTGCGACGGGTTACAATCAGCCCCAGCATTTT. It yields the protein CAWSATGYNQPQHF.

This chain links TRBV10-3 with TRBJ2-1; D may be TRBD1 (6 bases). Between the trimmed V and J ends, which lost 8 bases and 0 bases, there was a span of 17 bases. The CDR3 spans 16 residues. Looked up from germline, CDR1 is ENHRY and CDR2 is SYGVKD. The CDR3 DNA follows: TGTGCCATCGACAGACGGGCGGACAGCTCCTACAATGAGCAGTTCTTC. Its protein product is CAIDRRADSSYNEQFF.

This clone was observed once. This chain connects TRBV25-1 to TRBJ2-7, with D hard to call. Germline V gene sequence: CDR1 MGHDK, CDR2 SYGVNS. The V gene lost 5 bases and the J gene lost 4 bases, with 12 bases spanning the gap. CDR3 size: 13 residues. The CDR3 DNA reads TGTGCCAGCAGTCGAGGATCCGCGTACGAGCAGTACTTC. This translates into CASSRGSAYEQYF.

The chain employs TRBV9 and TRBJ2-5, with D possibly being TRBD2 (5 bases). Looked up from germline, CDR1 is SGDLS and CDR2 is YYNGEE. The CDR3 length is 14 residues. Deletions cut 0 bases from V and 0 bases from J, with 6 bases between. CDR3 amino acids: CASSVAGNQETQYF. For the CDR3, the DNA is TGTGCCAGCAGCGTAGCGGGGAACCAAGAGACCCAGTACTTC.

This sequence joins TRBV5-6 and TRBJ1-2; tentatively, D is TRBD1 (5 bases). The germline V gene encodes CDR1 SGHDT and CDR2 YYEEEE. The germline V and J ends were trimmed by 2 bases and 4 bases, with 15 bases remaining between them. CDR3 length: 15 amino acids. The chain's CDR3 is CASSLQAAALYGYTF. As DNA, the CDR3 is TGTGCCAGCAGCTTACAGGCCGCAGCACTCTATGGCTACACCTTC.

The V call is TRBV30, the J call TRBJ2-7, with 7 positions matching TRBD1. Germline V CDR1 and CDR2: GTSNPN, SVGIG (reference sequence). V lost 2 bases to trimming and J lost 4 bases; unmatched junction nucleotides: 2. The CDR3 spans 12 residues. The CDR3 bases are TGTGCCTGGAGTCGGACAGGTTACGAGCAGTACTTC. Translated, it gives CAWSRTGYEQYF.

The chain carries TRBV5-6 and TRBJ2-2; 8 positions match TRBD2. The CDR3 has 15 residues. V dropped 2 bases and J dropped 5; count of bases not matched to a gene: 5. Germline V CDR1 and CDR2: SGHDT, YYEEEE. Written as DNA, the CDR3 is TGTGCCAGCAGCTTTAACCTAGCGGGTACCGGGGAGCTGTTTTTT. It codes for CASSFNLAGTGELFF.

The chain joins TRBV5-1 to TRBJ1-2; perhaps TRBD1 as D (5 bases). CDR1 is SGHRS and CDR2 is YFSETQ in the germline V gene. The V end was cut by 4 bases, the J end by 8 bases, with 12 bases between. The CDR3 runs to 12 residues. The CDR3 sequence: CASSRGRDGYTF. The CDR3 DNA is TGCGCCAGCAGCCGGGGGAGGGACGGCTACACCTTC.

V is TRBV5-1 and J is TRBJ1-1; TRBD1 aligns across 9 bases. Germline CDR1 reads SGHRS; CDR2 reads YFSETQ. Trimming took 2 bases from V and 0 from J; bases not matched to a gene: 11. The CDR3 loop spans 18 amino acids. The CDR3 nucleotides read TGCGCCAGCAGCTTAAAAGCCGGGACAGGGCTAATGAACACTGAAGCTTTCTTT. It translates to CASSLKAGTGLMNTEAFF.

The J gene is TRBJ1-1, the V gene TRBV6-5, with TRBD1 matching over 8 bases. Germline V CDR1 and CDR2: MNHEY, SVGAGI. The CDR3 extends over 13 amino acids. Trimming removed 2 bases from V and 10 bases from J; junction bases left unmatched: 6. The CDR3 DNA is TGTGCCAGCAGTTACATTAACGGGACAGGAGCTTTCTTT. It specifies CASSYINGTGAFF.

V and J are TRBV9 and TRBJ2-3, with a weak D call TRBD2 (6 bases). The length of the CDR3 is 16 residues. Trimming pared 0 bases from V and 0 bases from J, leaving 11 bases between. Germline assignment: CDR1 SGDLS and CDR2 YYNGEE. CDR3 nucleotides: TGTGCCAGCAGCGTAGAGGGAGGCCCTAGCACAGATACGCAGTATTTT. Translated: CASSVEGGPSTDTQYF.

The V call is TRBV7-2, the J call TRBJ2-7; weak D call: TRBD1 (6 bases). The CDR3 runs to 13 residues. V lost 5 bases and J lost 7, with 15 bases in between. Germline V gene data show CDR1 as SGHTA and CDR2 as FQGNSA. CDR3 bases: TGTGCCAGCAGCCAAATTGACAGGACAGAGCAGTACTTC. The encoded protein is CASSQIDRTEQYF.

The chain joins TRBV28 to TRBJ2-7; TRBD2 might be the D (7 bases). Trimming stripped 3 bases from V and 6 bases from J, with 15 bases between. The CDR3 has 14 amino acids. Germline V gives CDR1 MDHEN, CDR2 SYDVKM. The CDR3, as DNA: TGTGCCAGCAGTTTTAGGGGGAGGGCCGTCGAGCAGTACTTC. Its translation: CASSFRGRAVEQYF.

V is TRBV2 and J is TRBJ2-7; 8 nucleotides line up with TRBD2. The CDR3 sequence is 15 residues long. J gave up 0 bases and V 6 bases, and 7 bases lay outside the gene matches. From germline, CDR1 is SNHLY and CDR2 FYNNEI. CDR3 coding DNA: TGTGCCAGCAGCCCTGGGCGGGGGGACTCCTACGAGCAGTACTTC. The encoded protein is CASSPGRGDSYEQYF. Drawing the rest from reference TRBV2 and TRBJ2-7, the complete variable domain is EPEVTQTPSHQVTQMGQEVILRCVPISNHLYFYWYRQILGQKVEFLVSFYNNEISEKSEIFDDQFSVERPDGSNFTLKIRSTKLEDSAMYFCASSPGRGDSYEQYFGPGTRLTVT.

The chain joins TRBV5-8 to TRBJ2-7, with a possible D match to TRBD2 (6 bases). CDR3 length: 14 amino acids. Germline V gene lookup returns CDR1 SGHTS and CDR2 YDEGEE. V lost 5 bases and J lost 3, with 15 bases in between. The CDR3: CASRSDMGGYEQYF. The CDR3, as DNA: TGTGCCAGCAGAAGCGACATGGGGGGCTACGAGCAGTACTTC.

The chain joins TRBV18 to TRBJ2-3; TRBD1 matches 8 bases. Germline V lookup: CDR1 KGHSH, CDR2 LQKENI. This CDR3 region has 16 residues. Trimming removed 1 base from V and 2 bases from J; junction bases left unmatched: 5. CDR3 amino acids: CASSPLGQVTTDTQYF. As DNA, the CDR3 is TGTGCCAGCTCACCACTGGGACAGGTAACCACAGATACGCAGTATTTT.

The chain carries TRBV2 and TRBJ1-3, with TRBD1 identical over 8 bases. In germline, CDR1 is SNHLY, CDR2 FYNNEI. Trimming at V came to 8 bases and at J to 4 bases, leaving 7 bases not matched to a gene. The CDR3 extends over 14 amino acids. CDR3 loop: CASGDRGWGNTIYF. CDR3 DNA: TGTGCCAGCGGCGACAGGGGTTGGGGAAACACCATATATTTT.

V gene TRBV6-1 combines with J gene TRBJ2-7; 9 bases match TRBD2. V lost 8 bases to trimming and J lost 3 bases; unmatched junction nucleotides: 8. CDR3 length: 14 amino acids. CDR1 MNHNS and CDR2 SASEGT come from the germline V gene. The CDR3 spells CASSLAGYDYEQYF. The CDR3, as DNA: TGTGCCAGCTCTCTAGCGGGATACGACTACGAGCAGTACTTC.

The chain joins TRBV13 to TRBJ2-7; no firm D call. The CDR3 contains 11 residues. The V end lost 4 bases, the J end lost 1 base, and 2 bases lay between the germline ends. Looked up from germline, CDR1 is PRHDT and CDR2 is FYEKMQ (reference sequence). CDR3 amino acids: CASSSSYEQYF. The CDR3 DNA sequence: TGTGCCAGCAGCTCTTCCTACGAGCAGTACTTC.